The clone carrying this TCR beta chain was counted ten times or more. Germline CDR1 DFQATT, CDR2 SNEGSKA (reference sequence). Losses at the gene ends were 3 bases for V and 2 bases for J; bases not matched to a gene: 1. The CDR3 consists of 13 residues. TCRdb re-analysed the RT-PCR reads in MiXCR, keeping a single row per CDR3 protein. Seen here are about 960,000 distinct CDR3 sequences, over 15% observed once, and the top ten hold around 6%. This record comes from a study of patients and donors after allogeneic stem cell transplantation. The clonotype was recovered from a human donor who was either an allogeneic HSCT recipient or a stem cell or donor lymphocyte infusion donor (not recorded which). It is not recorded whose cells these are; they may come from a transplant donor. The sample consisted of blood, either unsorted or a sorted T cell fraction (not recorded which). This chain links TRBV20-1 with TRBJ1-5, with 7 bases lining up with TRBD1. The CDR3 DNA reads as TGCAGTGCTAGTGACAGGGGCAATCAGCCCCAGCATTTT. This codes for CSASDRGNQPQHF.